This T cell receptor (beta chain) stems from a study of cytomegalovirus exposure and HLA in healthy donors. Study-wide results and caveats: A later analysis revealed that TCR association rates differed between HLA loci, peaking at DRB1 and bottoming out at HLA-C. When a later analysis compared HLA-associated TCR beta chains with equally common others, the HLA-associated chains turned out to be more clonally expanded and to have lower generation probabilities.

Concerning this clone: Its antigen is as yet unknown.

The germline V gene encodes CDR1 SGHVS and CDR2 FQNEAQ. Trimming removed 1 base from V and 0 bases from J, with 16 bases in between. The CDR3 is 18 residues long. Both 60 Vbeta primers and 13 Jbeta primers went into the PCR. The assay was immunoSEQ multiplex PCR, and TCRdb's table has in-frame clones only and misses some. Among about 180,000 clones listed, around four fifths were seen once. The source material was PBMCs. The origin of this receptor is a man in his late teens or twenties in good health and CMV-seronegative. The V gene is TRBV7-8, the J gene TRBJ2-1; D perhaps matches TRBD2 (6 bases). The CDR3 DNA sequence: TGTGCCAGCAGCTTAGAGGGCTGGTGGACTAACTCCTACAATGAGCAGTTCTTC. Encoded protein: CASSLEGWWTNSYNEQFF.